The next 19 T cell receptor beta chains were all read from a single sample in a study of response to subunit inactivated influenza vaccine. A single record per CDR3 protein comes from TCRdb applying MiXCR to the RT-PCR reads. This sample has about 540,000 distinct CDR3 sequences; less than 25% occur once, and the top ten carry about 3%. These sequences were also reported in another study, on T cells expressing NK-cell markers. This second report adds: The cDNA for TCR beta came from 5'RACE template switching with UMIs.

Specimen: CD4+ T cells sorted from PBMCs, collected 11 to 12 days after vaccination. Source of these receptors: a man in his fifties or sixties who received an inactivated influenza vaccine.

This clonotype has just a few counts. The genes are TRBV7-2 and TRBJ2-7; TRBD2 matches at 12 bases. The CDR3 length is 15 residues. Germline V gene lookup returns CDR1 SGHTA and CDR2 FQGNSA. J was trimmed by 1 base and V by 5 bases; bases with no gene match: 3. CDR3: CASSRTSGASYEQYF. The CDR3, as DNA: TGTGCCAGCAGCCGGACTAGCGGGGCATCCTACGAGCAGTACTTC.

The chain links TRBV13 to TRBJ2-7, with 9 bases identical to TRBD1. The CDR3 covers 15 residues. V trimming: 5 bases; J trimming: 2 bases; junction bases outside the gene matches: 7. Looked up from germline, CDR1 is PRHDT and CDR2 is FYEKMQ (reference sequence). CDR3 loop: CASSPKDRGAYEQYF. Written as DNA, the CDR3 is TGTGCCAGCAGCCCAAAGGACAGGGGCGCCTACGAGCAGTACTTC.

V usage is TRBV29-1 and J usage is TRBJ1-1; D is unclear. Germline CDR1 SQVTM, CDR2 ANQGSEA. The CDR3 is made up of 12 amino acids. Trimming removed 7 bases at V and 8 bases at J, with 17 bases between. CDR3 loop: CSALDSGEEAFF. CDR3 DNA sequence: TGCAGCGCCCTAGACTCGGGAGAGGAAGCTTTCTTT. The whole variable domain, remainder taken from reference TRBV29-1 and TRBJ1-1, is SAVISQKPSRDICQRGTSLTIQCQVDSQVTMMFWYRQQPGQSLTLIATANQGSEATYESGFVIDKFPISRPNLTFSTLTVSNMSPEDSSIYLCSALDSGEEAFFGQGTRLTVV.

The rearrangement links TRBV6-1 to TRBJ1-3; 7 bases are a match to TRBD1. The CDR3 sequence is 14 residues long. Losses at the gene ends were 7 bases for V and 4 bases for J; bases not matched to a gene: 7. Germline V CDR1 and CDR2: MNHNS, SASEGT. CDR3 DNA: TGTGCCAGCACCTTGACAGGGACCGGAAACACCATATATTTT. It is translated as CASTLTGTGNTIYF.

The gene calls are TRBV2 and TRBJ2-7; 10 bases are shared with TRBD2. Per the germline V gene, CDR1 is SNHLY and CDR2 is FYNNEI. V dropped 1 base and J dropped 0; count of bases not matched to a gene: 0. This CDR3 is 15 amino acids long. The CDR3 nucleotides read TGTGCCAGCAGTGAAGGGACTAGCGGCTCCTACGAGCAGTACTTC. Translating it yields CASSEGTSGSYEQYF.

A remark on this clonotype: An end of the junction does not agree with germline; a read error may underlie this. The J gene is TRBJ2-1, the V gene TRBV6-1; possibly TRBD1 for D (6 bases). The CDR3 is made up of 15 amino acids. In germline, CDR1 is MNHNS, CDR2 SASEGT. This chain's CDR3 is CTSRTQGIAYNEQFF. DNA of the CDR3: TGTACCAGCAGAACACAGGGCATCGCCTACAATGAGCAGTTCTTC.

This clonotype has more than one count but fewer than ten. The chain carries TRBV18 and TRBJ2-1, with D perhaps TRBD1 (6 bases). Germline V gene sequence: CDR1 KGHSH, CDR2 LQKENI. V dropped 2 bases and J dropped 7 bases, with 12 bases sitting between them. CDR3 length equals 14 residues. CDR3 in DNA: TGTGCCAGCTCACCAGGCAGGGGTCAGAATGAGCAGTTCTTC. This gives the protein CASSPGRGQNEQFF.

This clonotype was counted a few times. This chain links TRBV18 with TRBJ2-1; 8 bases match TRBD2. Germline assignment: CDR1 KGHSH and CDR2 LQKENI. The CDR3 totals 13 residues. The ends lost 3 bases at V and 10 bases at J; junction bases unmatched: 5. CDR3 coding DNA: TGTGCCAGCTCACCCGAACTAGCGGCAGAGCAGTTCTTC. This sequence encodes CASSPELAAEQFF.

This clonotype was seen only a few times. The genes are TRBV7-9 and TRBJ1-6, with D perhaps TRBD1 (5 bases). CDR3 size: 16 residues. Germline CDR1 reads SEHNR; CDR2 reads FQNEAQ (reference sequence). V was clipped by 7 bases and J by 0 bases, with 13 bases between them. CDR3 sequence reads: CASNKQEGSYNSPLHF. CDR3 DNA sequence: TGTGCCAGCAACAAACAGGAAGGCTCCTATAATTCACCCCTCCACTTT.

The rearrangement links TRBV30 to TRBJ2-2; TRBD2 might be the D (6 bases). V shed 0 bases and J shed 6 bases, with 14 bases lying between them. CDR1 and CDR2 from the germline V gene are GTSNPN and SVGIG (reference sequence). This CDR3 has 15 amino acids. CDR3 protein: CAWSVSGGWAGELFF. CDR3 nucleotides: TGTGCCTGGAGTGTATCCGGGGGTTGGGCCGGGGAGCTGTTTTTT.

The J gene is TRBJ2-5, the V gene TRBV29-1, with D possibly being TRBD2 (6 bases). Germline loops: CDR1 SQVTM, CDR2 ANQGSEA. V shed 6 bases and J shed 5 bases, with 13 bases lying between them. This CDR3 has 12 amino acids. The CDR3 DNA sequence: TGCAGCGTCCCCCTGGGAGGTGAGACCCAGTACTTC. Residues: CSVPLGGETQYF.

J is TRBJ2-5 and V is TRBV28; the match to TRBD2 covers 10 bases. This CDR3 contains 16 residues. V gave up 8 bases and J gave up 4 bases; unmatched junction bases: 13. CDR1 and CDR2 (germline): MDHEN, SYDVKM. The CDR3 nucleotides read TGTGCCAGCTCCAGGAAGCGGGGGGGCGGCGGAGAGACCCAGTACTTC. It codes for CASSRKRGGGGETQYF. The full variable domain, rest sourced from reference TRBV28 and TRBJ2-5, is DVKVTQSSRYLVKRTGEKVFLECVQDMDHENMFWYRQDPGLGLRLIYFSYDVKMKEKGDIPEGYSVSREKKERFSLILESASTNQTSMYLCASSRKRGGGGETQYFGPGTRLLVL.

This clonotype was seen a handful of times. This chain joins TRBV2 and TRBJ1-5; D gene uncertain. The CDR3 spans 15 residues. Trimming removed 7 bases at V and 0 bases at J, with 13 bases between. Germline lookup yields CDR1 SNHLY and CDR2 FYNNEI. The CDR3 region is CASTERHLSNQPQHF. The DNA of the CDR3 is TGTGCCAGCACCGAGCGGCATCTTAGCAATCAGCCCCAGCATTTT.

The chain joins TRBV14 to TRBJ2-1; TRBD2 matches 9 bases. The germline V gene encodes CDR1 SGHDN and CDR2 FVKESK. V shed 0 bases and J 6 bases; nucleotides not matched to a gene: 9. CDR3 size: 17 residues. The CDR3 nucleotides read TGTGCCAGCAGCCAAGACCCCCGGACTAGCGAGAGCAATGAGCAGTTCTTC. It translates to CASSQDPRTSESNEQFF.

This clonotype was seen a single time. The V call is TRBV6-2 or TRBV6-3, the J call TRBJ2-5; no reliable D call. Trimming removed 6 bases from V and 7 bases from J, with 15 bases in between. The CDR3 has 13 residues. The germline CDR1 and CDR2 sequences are MNHEY and SVGEGT. The CDR3 nucleotides are TGTGCCAGCAGCCGTACACCCTCGGGGACCCAGTACTTC. It translates to CASSRTPSGTQYF.

The gene calls are TRBV2 and TRBJ1-6; maybe TRBD1 (6 bases). The V end lost 7 bases, the J end lost 5 bases, and 9 bases lay between the germline ends. This CDR3 contains 13 residues. The germline CDR1 and CDR2 sequences are SNHLY and FYNNEI. CDR3 DNA: TGTGCCAGCACAGACAGGAATAATTCACCCCTCCACTTT. Residues: CASTDRNNSPLHF. Full variable domain (missing parts from reference TRBV2 and TRBJ1-6): EPEVTQTPSHQVTQMGQEVILRCVPISNHLYFYWYRQILGQKVEFLVSFYNNEISEKSEIFDDQFSVERPDGSNFTLKIRSTKLEDSAMYFCASTDRNNSPLHFGNGTRLTVT.

This clonotype was detected a few times. The V call is TRBV6-2 or TRBV6-3, the J call TRBJ2-7; TRBD1 might be the D (6 bases). Trimming pared 5 bases from V and 5 bases from J, leaving 10 bases between. Germline values: CDR1 MNHEY, CDR2 SVGEGT. This CDR3 has 12 residues. The CDR3 protein is CASSLTGNEQYF. As DNA, the CDR3 is TGTGCCAGCAGTCTGACAGGTAACGAGCAGTACTTC.

This clonotype has just a few counts. The gene calls are TRBV12-3 or TRBV12-4 and TRBJ2-3; the match to TRBD2 covers 7 bases. CDR3 length: 15 amino acids. J gave up 4 bases and V 10 bases, and 14 bases lay outside the gene matches. The CDR3, as DNA: TGTGCCACCCTCTTGGGACTACCTTTCTCAGATACGCAGTATTTT. Translating gives CATLLGLPFSDTQYF.

V usage is TRBV15 and J usage is TRBJ1-1, with D possibly being TRBD1 (5 bases). The CDR3 covers 15 residues. V gave up 1 base and J gave up 2 bases, with 11 bases separating them. CDR1 and CDR2 (germline): LNHNV, YYDKDF (reference sequence). CDR3 coding DNA: TGTGCCACCAGCAGAGTGGTACAGGCTAACACTGAAGCTTTCTTT. It codes for CATSRVVQANTEAFF.